This TCR beta chain was captured by sequencing in a study of cytomegalovirus exposure and HLA in healthy donors. J was trimmed by 13 bases and V by 3 bases; bases with no gene match: 6. Per the germline V gene, CDR1 is MNHEY and CDR2 is SMNVEV (reference sequence). The CDR3 is 13 amino acids. Primers: 60 Vbeta forward and 13 Jbeta reverse. Measured with immunoSEQ multiplex PCR; TCRdb has only the in-frame clones, and not every one. The sample holds more than 95,000 clones, about 13% seen once. Overall study results and limits: TCR beta sequences reportedly predicted the HLA-A and HLA-B alleles of most subjects accurately.

A word on this clone: Its antigen is unidentified.

This TCR derives from a man in his forties or fifties in good health and CMV-seropositive. V is TRBV27 and J is TRBJ1-2, with 12 bases that match TRBD1. Specimen: PBMCs. CDR3 residues: CASSFGTGGAITF. For the CDR3, the DNA is TGTGCCAGCAGTTTTGGGACAGGGGGCGCGATCACCTTC.